The present T cell receptor beta chain was sequenced within a study of identical twins. Study outcomes and limitations: Models predicted too little out-of-frame TCR alpha sharing in monozygotic twins. With beta out-of-frame sequences, excess sharing by twins was weaker.

As for this clonotype: Antigen: not known.

V was shortened by 4 bases and J by 4 bases, with 13 bases between the two germline ends. Germline V gives CDR1 KGHDR, CDR2 SFDVKD. The CDR3 spans 16 residues. All donors were healthy, and all were Caucasian. Unique molecular identifiers were present on the cDNA, which also gained a universal primer site by template switching. One entry per CDR3 protein, called by TCRdb with MiXCR from the 5' RACE reads. The sample shows 460,000 or so distinct CDR3 sequences, approximately 15% of them seen only once. The sample was also linked to a second study, of yellow fever vaccine responses in identical twins.

The V and J genes are TRBV24-1 and TRBJ2-6; D is possibly TRBD1 (5 bases). Sample: CD4+ T cells sorted from blood. This TCR was recovered from a woman aged 18-29 years in good health. The CDR3 DNA is TGTGCCACCAGTGAGCCAGGGTTAGCCGGGGCCAACGTCCTGACTTTC. It yields the protein CATSEPGLAGANVLTF.